This passage covers 3 T cell receptor beta chains from one sample sequenced in a study of OX40 agonist ivuxolimab in advanced cancers. The repertoire was sequenced with immunoSEQ multiplex PCR; TCRdb's copy has only in-frame clones and lacks some. The repertoire holds about 68,000 clones, with under 90% as singletons. The material sequenced was CD4+ or CD8+ T cells sorted from blood, taken in a trial of the OX40 agonist ivuxolimab. The receptors come from an adult with an advanced solid tumor such as melanoma, head and neck, liver or kidney cancer.

The rearrangement uses TRBV7-3 and TRBJ2-2; D perhaps matches TRBD2 (5 bases). The CDR3 has 15 residues. From germline, CDR1 is SGHTA and CDR2 FQGTGA. V was shortened by 1 base and J by 0 bases, with 6 bases between the two germline ends. CDR3 residues: CASSLNGANTGELFF. CDR3 in DNA: TGTGCCAGCAGCTTAAACGGGGCGAACACCGGGGAGCTGTTTTTT.

This clone was counted a single time. This chain uses TRBV11-3 with TRBJ2-7; 9 bases are shared with TRBD1. Per germline, CDR1 SGHNT and CDR2 YENEEA. The CDR3 consists of 19 residues. Trimming at V came to 6 bases and at J to 0 bases, leaving 18 bases not matched to a gene. CDR3 region: CASSQIFRGTGLVSYEQYF. The DNA for the CDR3 is TGTGCCAGCAGTCAGATTTTTAGGGGGACAGGGTTAGTCTCCTACGAGCAGTACTTC.

This sequence joins TRBV5-1 and TRBJ1-1, with D possibly TRBD1 on 5 matching bases. Deletions cut 1 base from V and 1 base from J, with 8 bases between. This CDR3 has 14 residues. Germline CDR1 SGHRS, CDR2 YFSETQ. CDR3 DNA: TGCGCCAGCAGCTTGCAGGGATCGAACACTGAAGCTTTCTTT. This gives the protein CASSLQGSNTEAFF.